This TCR beta chain was found in a study of tumor and adjacent non-tumor tissue in lung cancer. Across the whole study: The cohort had 12 to 13 adenocarcinoma, a couple of squamous cell and 1 small cell patients. Stage I to III disease affected 9 to 10 men and roughly 5 women aged roughly 30 to 76.

In germline, CDR1 is SGHAT, CDR2 FQNNGV. There are 15 residues in the CDR3. The library came from three nested PCR rounds adapted from ARM-PCR protocols. Via MiXCR, TCRdb re-called the multiplex PCR reads, giving one row per CDR3 protein. Here the sample spans about 50,000 distinct CDR3 sequences, 74% being singletons. Notes on the study in general: Tumor TCR diversity, when higher, was linked to shorter survival. Significantly higher TCR diversity was found in tumor than normal lung.

Worth noting for this clonotype: Its antigen is not identified.

RNA was extracted from bulk tissue without any cell sorting. Distant lung tissue was collected more than 3 cm away from the tumor edge. The TCR comes from a woman between 55 and 75 years old with non-small cell lung cancer. J is TRBJ2-1 and V is TRBV11-2; D may be TRBD2 (6 bases). Material for sequencing was distant non-tumor lung tissue. CDR3 amino acids: CTNSKTGTAGSEQFF. In DNA, the CDR3 is TGTACCAACAGCAAAACCGGGACGGCCGGGAGCGAGCAGTTCTTC. The full variable domain, its missing parts supplied by reference TRBV11-2 and TRBJ2-1, is EAGVAQSPRYKIIEKRQSVAFWCNPISGHATLYWYQQILGQGPKLLIQFQNNGVVDDSQLPKDRFSAERLKGVDSTLKIQPAKLEDSAVYLCTNSKTGTAGSEQFFGPGTRLTVL.